One sample yielded the 9 T cell receptor beta chains listed below, sequenced in a study of shared clonotypes between healthy human individuals. Clones were read by immunoSEQ multiplex PCR, and TCRdb kept only the in-frame ones, dropping some. This table has over 950,000 clones, 60% to 85% appearing once. The sequencing input was memory CD4+ T cells from PBMCs. As for subset: CD45RA-negative fraction. The receptors were gathered from a man younger than 35 in good health. Some clones in this sample may be carry-over from other donors' samples.

CDR3 sequence: CASGQGRNQPQHF. CDR3 coding DNA: TGTGCCAGCGGACAGGGCCGCAATCAGCCCCAGCATTTT. This rearrangement joins TRBV6-6 to TRBJ1-5, with TRBD1 matching over 8 bases. Germline CDR1 reads MNHNY; CDR2 reads SVGAGI (reference sequence). The CDR3 spans 13 residues. V shed 8 bases, J shed 2 bases, and the junction held 2 bases outside the gene matches.

CDR3: CASRAGTTSGELFF. DNA of the CDR3: TGTGCCAGCAGAGCCGGGACTACCTCCGGGGAGCTGTTTTTT. V gene TRBV9 combines with J gene TRBJ2-2; 7 bases fit TRBD2. Germline V gene lookup returns CDR1 SGDLS and CDR2 YYNGEE. The CDR3 sequence is 14 residues long. V trimming: 5 bases; J trimming: 6 bases; junction bases outside the gene matches: 7.

The chain couples TRBV18 to TRBJ2-6, with unresolved D. Trimming removed 3 bases from V and 0 bases from J, with 9 bases in between. The germline CDR1 and CDR2 sequences are KGHSH and LQKENI. The CDR3 is made up of 16 amino acids. The CDR3 sequence is CASSPAGTSGANVLTF. Written as DNA, the CDR3 is TGTGCCAGCTCACCGGCAGGTACCTCTGGGGCCAACGTCCTGACTTTC.

This clone was counted ten times or more. Different DNA sequences within this sample yield the same CDR3. The chain combines TRBV5-1 with TRBJ2-7, with D perhaps matching TRBD1 or TRBD2 (5 bases each). Trimming cost V 2 bases and J 2 bases, with 11 bases left between them. CDR3 length: 14 residues. CDR1 and CDR2 from the germline V gene are SGHRS and YFSETQ. The CDR3 is CASSFSGTTYEQYF. DNA of the CDR3: TGCGCCAGCAGCTTCTCGGGGACCACCTACGAGCAGTACTTC.

The V gene is TRBV25-1, the J gene TRBJ2-7; 7 positions agree with TRBD1. V lost 3 bases, J lost 4 bases, and 3 bases stayed unmatched. CDR1 and CDR2 from the germline V gene are MGHDK and SYGVNS. This CDR3 region has 13 residues. This chain's CDR3 is CASSETGRYEQYF. The CDR3 coding sequence is TGTGCCAGCAGTGAGACAGGGCGTTACGAGCAGTACTTC.

This chain uses TRBV28 with TRBJ2-7, with TRBD2 as a possible D gene (6 bases). Germline V gene sequence: CDR1 MDHEN, CDR2 SYDVKM. V was trimmed by 6 bases and J by 2 bases, leaving 20 bases between them. The CDR3 has 16 amino acids. CDR3 region: CASRRRFEDYAYEQYF. The CDR3 DNA is TGTGCCAGCAGACGACGCTTCGAGGACTACGCCTACGAGCAGTACTTC. Using reference TRBV28 and TRBJ2-7 for the parts outside the CDR3, the full variable domain is DVKVTQSSRYLVKRTGEKVFLECVQDMDHENMFWYRQDPGLGLRLIYFSYDVKMKEKGDIPEGYSVSREKKERFSLILESASTNQTSMYLCASRRRFEDYAYEQYFGPGTRLTVT.

The V and J genes are TRBV7-2 and TRBJ1-4, with a weak D call TRBD1 (5 bases). V lost 0 bases, J lost 0 bases, and 14 bases lay in between. The CDR3 has 18 amino acids. The germline V gene encodes CDR1 SGHTA and CDR2 FQGNSA. DNA of the CDR3: TGTGCCAGCAGCTTAGCGGCTCCCTTGGGGGCAACTAATGAAAAACTGTTTTTT. Translation gives CASSLAAPLGATNEKLFF.

V and J are TRBV18 and TRBJ2-5, with unresolved D. From germline, CDR1 is KGHSH and CDR2 LQKENI. The V end lost 4 bases, the J end lost 3 bases, and 18 bases lay between the germline ends. The CDR3 extends over 16 amino acids. The DNA of the CDR3 is TGTGCCAGCTCACTTAACTCTCCCCAGGTAGAAGAGACCCAGTACTTC. Its protein is CASSLNSPQVEETQYF. The full variable domain, rest sourced from reference TRBV18 and TRBJ2-5, is NAGVMQNPRHLVRRRGQEARLRCSPMKGHSHVYWYRQLPEEGLKFMVYLQKENIIDESGMPKERFSAEFPKEGPSILRIQQVVRGDSAAYFCASSLNSPQVEETQYFGPGTRLLVL.

The genes are TRBV15 and TRBJ2-7; D gene ambiguous. Trimming cost V 4 bases and J 0 bases, with 10 bases left between them. CDR1 LNHNV and CDR2 YYDKDF come from the germline V gene (reference sequence). This CDR3 spans 14 amino acids. This CDR3 is CATSKAYTSYEQYF. DNA for the CDR3: TGTGCCACCAGCAAGGCCTACACCTCCTACGAGCAGTACTTC.